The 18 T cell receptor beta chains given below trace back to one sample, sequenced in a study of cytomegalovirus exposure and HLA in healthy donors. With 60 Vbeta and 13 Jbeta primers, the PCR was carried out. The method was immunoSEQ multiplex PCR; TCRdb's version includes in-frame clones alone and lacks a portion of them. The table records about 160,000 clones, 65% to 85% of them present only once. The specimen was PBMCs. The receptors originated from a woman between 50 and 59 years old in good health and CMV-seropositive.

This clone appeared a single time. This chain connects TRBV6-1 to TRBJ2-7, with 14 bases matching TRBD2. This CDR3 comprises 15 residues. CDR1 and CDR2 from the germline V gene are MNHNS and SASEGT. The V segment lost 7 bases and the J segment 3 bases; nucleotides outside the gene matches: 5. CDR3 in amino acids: CASTWTSGGIYEQYF. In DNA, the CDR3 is TGTGCCAGCACTTGGACTAGCGGGGGGATCTACGAGCAGTACTTC.

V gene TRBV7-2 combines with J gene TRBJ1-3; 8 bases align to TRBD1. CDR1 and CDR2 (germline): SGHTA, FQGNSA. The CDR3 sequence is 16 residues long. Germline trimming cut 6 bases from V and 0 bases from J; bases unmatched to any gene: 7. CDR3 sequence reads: CASSVVTGASGNTIYF. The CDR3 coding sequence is TGTGCCAGCAGTGTGGTGACAGGGGCCTCTGGAAACACCATATATTTT.

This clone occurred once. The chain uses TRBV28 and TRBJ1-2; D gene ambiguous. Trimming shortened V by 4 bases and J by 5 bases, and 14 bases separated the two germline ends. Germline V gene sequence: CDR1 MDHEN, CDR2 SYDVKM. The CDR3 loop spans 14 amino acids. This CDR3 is CASSSVRGSYGYTF. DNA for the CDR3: TGTGCCAGCAGTTCTGTTCGGGGTTCATATGGCTACACCTTC.

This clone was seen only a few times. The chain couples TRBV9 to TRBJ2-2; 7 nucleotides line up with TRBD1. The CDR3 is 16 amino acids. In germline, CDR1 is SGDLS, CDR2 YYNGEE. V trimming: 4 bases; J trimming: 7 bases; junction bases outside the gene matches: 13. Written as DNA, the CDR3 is TGTGCCAGCAGCCTAGGACCACAGGGGCAGGGCGGGGAGCTGTTTTTT. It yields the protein CASSLGPQGQGGELFF.

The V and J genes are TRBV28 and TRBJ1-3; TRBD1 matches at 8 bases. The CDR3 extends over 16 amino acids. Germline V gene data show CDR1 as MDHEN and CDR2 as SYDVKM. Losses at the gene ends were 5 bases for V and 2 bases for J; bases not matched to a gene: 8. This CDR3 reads CASSPTGVKAGNTIYF. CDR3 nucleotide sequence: TGTGCCAGCAGTCCGACAGGGGTTAAGGCTGGAAACACCATATATTTT.

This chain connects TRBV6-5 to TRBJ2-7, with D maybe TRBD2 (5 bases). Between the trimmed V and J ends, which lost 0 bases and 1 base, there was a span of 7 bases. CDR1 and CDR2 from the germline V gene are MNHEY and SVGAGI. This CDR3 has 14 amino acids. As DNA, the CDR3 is TGTGCCAGCAGTTACTCAGCGGAGTCCTACGAGCAGTACTTC. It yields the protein CASSYSAESYEQYF.

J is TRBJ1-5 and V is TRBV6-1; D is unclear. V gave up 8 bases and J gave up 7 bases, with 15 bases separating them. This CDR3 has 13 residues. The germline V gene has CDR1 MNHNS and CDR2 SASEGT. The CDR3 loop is CASRTLAGQPQHF. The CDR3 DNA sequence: TGTGCCAGCCGGACTTTAGCCGGACAGCCCCAGCATTTT.

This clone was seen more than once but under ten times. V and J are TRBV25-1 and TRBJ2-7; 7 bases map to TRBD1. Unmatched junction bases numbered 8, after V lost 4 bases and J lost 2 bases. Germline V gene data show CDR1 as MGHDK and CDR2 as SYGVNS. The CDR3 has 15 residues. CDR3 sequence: CASSGFSGQTYEQYF. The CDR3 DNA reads TGTGCCAGCAGTGGGTTTTCGGGACAGACCTACGAGCAGTACTTC.

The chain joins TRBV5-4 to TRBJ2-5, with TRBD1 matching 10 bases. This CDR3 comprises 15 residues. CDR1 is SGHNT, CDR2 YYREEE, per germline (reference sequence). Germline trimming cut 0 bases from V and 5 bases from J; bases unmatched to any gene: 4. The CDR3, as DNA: TGTGCCAGCAGCTTGGTGGACAGGGGGGAGGAGACCCAGTACTTC. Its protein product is CASSLVDRGEETQYF.

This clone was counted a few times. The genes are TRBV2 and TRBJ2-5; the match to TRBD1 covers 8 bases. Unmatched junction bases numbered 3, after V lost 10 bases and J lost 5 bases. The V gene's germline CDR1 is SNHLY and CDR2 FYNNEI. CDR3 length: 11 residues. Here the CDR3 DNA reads TGTGCCACTCAGGGGGCGGAGACCCAGTACTTC. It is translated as CATQGAETQYF.

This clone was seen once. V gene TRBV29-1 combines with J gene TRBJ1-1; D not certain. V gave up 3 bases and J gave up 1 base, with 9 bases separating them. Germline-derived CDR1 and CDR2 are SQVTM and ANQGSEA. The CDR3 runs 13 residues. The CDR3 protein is CSVEGGGNTEAFF. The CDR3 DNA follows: TGCAGCGTTGAGGGCGGAGGGAACACTGAAGCTTTCTTT.

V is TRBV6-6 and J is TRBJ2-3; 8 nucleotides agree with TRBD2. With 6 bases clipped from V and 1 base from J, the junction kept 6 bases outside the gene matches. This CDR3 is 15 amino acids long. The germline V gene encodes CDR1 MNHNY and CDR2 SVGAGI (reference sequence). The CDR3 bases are TGTGCCAGCAGGACGGGACTAGACCGCACAGATACGCAGTATTTT. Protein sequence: CASRTGLDRTDTQYF.

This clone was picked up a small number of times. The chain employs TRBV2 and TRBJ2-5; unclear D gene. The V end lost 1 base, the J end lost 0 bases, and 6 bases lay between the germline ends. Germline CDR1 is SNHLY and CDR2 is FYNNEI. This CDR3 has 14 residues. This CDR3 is CASSEEEYQETQYF. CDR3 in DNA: TGTGCCAGCAGTGAAGAGGAGTACCAAGAGACCCAGTACTTC.

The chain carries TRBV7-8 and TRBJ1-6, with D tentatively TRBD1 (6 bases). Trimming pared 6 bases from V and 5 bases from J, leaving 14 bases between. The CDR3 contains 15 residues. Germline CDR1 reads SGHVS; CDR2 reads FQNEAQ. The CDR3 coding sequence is TGTGCCAGCAGGATCCAGGGGAGTCATAATTCACCCCTCCACTTT. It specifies CASRIQGSHNSPLHF.

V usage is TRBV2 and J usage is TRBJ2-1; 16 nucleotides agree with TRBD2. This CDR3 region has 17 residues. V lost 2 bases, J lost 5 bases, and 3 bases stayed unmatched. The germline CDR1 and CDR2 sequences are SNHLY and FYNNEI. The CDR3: CASSERGLAGGNNEQFF. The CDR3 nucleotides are TGTGCCAGCAGTGAAAGGGGACTAGCGGGGGGGAACAATGAGCAGTTCTTC.

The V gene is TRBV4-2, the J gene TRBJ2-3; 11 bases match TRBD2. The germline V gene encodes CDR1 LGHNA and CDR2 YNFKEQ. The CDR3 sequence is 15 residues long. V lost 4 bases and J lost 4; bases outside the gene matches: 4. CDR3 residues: CASSPGTSGPDTQYF. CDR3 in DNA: TGTGCCAGCAGCCCCGGGACTAGCGGACCAGATACGCAGTATTTT.

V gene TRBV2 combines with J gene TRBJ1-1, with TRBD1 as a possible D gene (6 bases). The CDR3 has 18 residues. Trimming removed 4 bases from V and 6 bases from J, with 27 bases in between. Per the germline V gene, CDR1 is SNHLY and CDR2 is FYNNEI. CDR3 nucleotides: TGTGCCAGCAGTGCCCTGAGAAGTACGTTTGGACAGCGAGCTGAAGCTTTCTTT. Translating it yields CASSALRSTFGQRAEAFF.

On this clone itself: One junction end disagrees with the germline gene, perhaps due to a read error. The CDR3 DNA reads TGTGCTAGTACTCTAGGACTAGCGGGGGGTGAGACAGGTACGCAGTATTTT. Translation gives CASTLGLAGGETGTQYF. The rearrangement links TRBV12-5 to TRBJ2-3; 14 positions match TRBD2. The CDR3 is 17 residues long. CDR1 is LGHNT, CDR2 FRNRAP, per germline.